This T cell receptor beta chain was identified in a study of technical replicates of blood from a few donors. Germline assignment: CDR1 MNHEY and CDR2 SVGAGI. Trimming cost V 7 bases and J 1 base, with 10 bases left between them. The CDR3 covers 14 residues. TCRdb keeps only in-frame clones here, not all; method: immunoSEQ multiplex PCR. The sample contains approximately 13,000 clones, just under 85% of which appear only once. Specimen: PBMCs. This chain joins TRBV6-5 and TRBJ2-2; possible D gene TRBD1, 6 bases. The sequence derives from a human donor in good health. This chain's CDR3 is CASTPDRNTGELFF. The CDR3 nucleotides are TGTGCCAGCACCCCGGACAGGAACACCGGGGAGCTGTTTTTT.